This T cell receptor beta chain was documented in a study of T cell repertoires in cytomegalovirus infection. This clonotype occurred many times. Its antigen is unknown. Germline trimming cut 5 bases from V and 15 bases from J; bases unmatched to any gene: 10. CDR3 length: 13 amino acids. CDR1 and CDR2 (germline): LNHDA, SQIVND (reference sequence). TCRdb re-derived calls from the reads in MiXCR, one entry per CDR3 protein. Of around 800,000 distinct CDR3 sequences in the sample, about 33% were seen once. The V call is TRBV19, the J call TRBJ2-1, with 10 bases that match TRBD2. The sequence was collected from a human donor in good health (CMV status not recorded). Some clones in this sample may be carry-over from other donors' samples. This specimen was cultured CD8+ T cells from PBMCs, taken from culture after CMV antigen stimulation. CDR3 nucleotide sequence: TGTGCCAGTAGTCCCGCGCAGCGGGGGGGGCCGTTCTTC. This translates into CASSPAQRGGPFF.